The 9 T cell receptor beta chains reported below all come from one sample, sequenced in a study of blood T cell repertoires in COVID-19. Using immunoSEQ multiplex PCR, the repertoire was profiled, and TCRdb retains in-frame clones only, with some absent. The sample holds tens of thousands of clones; around 88% are singletons and the top ten take approximately 5.9%. Sequencing was done on a sample of peripheral blood. The receptors come from a man aged 60 to 69 with acute or convalescent COVID-19.

The chain links TRBV2 to TRBJ1-1, with D possibly TRBD1 on 5 matching bases. Germline V CDR1 and CDR2: SNHLY, FYNNEI. The CDR3 totals 14 residues. With 8 bases removed from V and 7 bases from J, the gap between germline ends came to 20 bases. The CDR3 is CASAWTYTSYEAFF. The CDR3 DNA reads TGTGCCAGCGCCTGGACATATACATCATATGAAGCTTTCTTT.

The chain joins TRBV7-8 to TRBJ2-6; maybe TRBD2 (5 bases). This CDR3 has 17 residues. Germline assignment: CDR1 SGHVS and CDR2 FQNEAQ. The V end lost 5 bases, the J end lost 1 base, and 15 bases lay between the germline ends. CDR3 loop: CASSAGGLTSGANVLTF. The DNA of the CDR3 is TGTGCCAGCAGCGCCGGAGGTCTTACATCTGGGGCCAACGTCCTGACTTTC.

J is TRBJ1-2 and V is TRBV4-1; 8 bases agree with TRBD1. The CDR3 loop spans 15 amino acids. Trimming took 2 bases from V and 0 from J; bases not matched to a gene: 2. Germline V gene lookup returns CDR1 MGHRA and CDR2 YSYEKL. The CDR3 DNA reads TGCGCCAGCAGCCAAACGGACAGGGCTAACTATGGCTACACCTTC. Protein product: CASSQTDRANYGYTF.

The chain combines TRBV7-8 with TRBJ1-1, with 8 bases matching TRBD1. This CDR3 comprises 14 residues. Germline V CDR1 and CDR2: SGHVS, FQNEAQ. V lost 6 bases, J lost 4 bases, and 7 bases stayed unmatched. The CDR3 sequence is CASRTDRAGTEAFF. The CDR3, as DNA: TGTGCCAGCAGAACGGACAGGGCCGGCACTGAAGCTTTCTTT.

The chain carries TRBV5-1 and TRBJ2-1; 16 positions agree with TRBD2. This CDR3 has 17 residues. Germline assignment: CDR1 SGHRS and CDR2 YFSETQ. V lost 4 bases and J lost 2; bases outside the gene matches: 3. CDR3 DNA sequence: TGCGCCAGCAGCCCGGGACTAGCGGGGGGGCCCTACAATGAGCAGTTCTTC. Translation gives CASSPGLAGGPYNEQFF. Drawing the rest from reference TRBV5-1 and TRBJ2-1, the complete variable domain is KAGVTQTPRYLIKTRGQQVTLSCSPISGHRSVSWYQQTPGQGLQFLFEYFSETQRNKGNFPGRFSGRQFSNSRSEMNVSTLELGDSALYLCASSPGLAGGPYNEQFFGPGTRLTVL.

The rearrangement links TRBV11-3 to TRBJ2-1, with TRBD1 matching 7 bases. CDR1 is SGHNT, CDR2 YENEEA, per germline. The CDR3 consists of 17 residues. Germline trimming cut 2 bases from V and 7 bases from J; bases unmatched to any gene: 14. The CDR3, as DNA: TGTGCCAGCAGCTTAATGTCTGGGAACAGGGGAAGGAATGAGCAGTTCTTC. Translation gives CASSLMSGNRGRNEQFF. The variable domain in full, completed from reference TRBV11-3 and TRBJ2-1, reads EAGVVQSPRYKIIEKKQPVAFWCNPISGHNTLYWYLQNLGQGPELLIRYENEEAVDDSQLPKDRFSAERLKGVDSTLKIQPAELGDSAVYLCASSLMSGNRGRNEQFFGPGTRLTVL.

The gene calls are TRBV24-1 and TRBJ2-1; 10 bases match TRBD1. V gave up 9 bases and J gave up 7 bases; unmatched junction bases: 2. Germline assignment: CDR1 KGHDR and CDR2 SFDVKD. The CDR3 sequence is 12 residues long. The CDR3 DNA is TGTGCCACCGGGACAGGGGTTAATGAGCAGTTCTTC. Protein sequence: CATGTGVNEQFF.

This chain uses TRBV19 with TRBJ1-5; D not certain. CDR1 is LNHDA and CDR2 is SQIVND in the germline V gene (reference sequence). The CDR3 consists of 15 residues. V gave up 7 bases and J gave up 6 bases, with 19 bases separating them. CDR3 coding DNA: TGTGCCAGTACCGCCTCGCGGATGAGTGCTCAGCCCCAGCATTTT. This codes for CASTASRMSAQPQHF.

The V gene is TRBV5-1, the J gene TRBJ2-7; 8 nucleotides align to TRBD1. The trim removed 4 bases at V and 2 bases at J, leaving 11 bases unmatched. The CDR3 sequence is 16 residues long. Germline-derived CDR1 and CDR2 are SGHRS and YFSETQ. CDR3 bases: TGCGCCAGCAGCGATCAGGGGGCAGGGGCTACCTACGAGCAGTACTTC. It encodes CASSDQGAGATYEQYF.